One sample yielded the 26 T cell receptor beta chains listed below, sequenced in a study of shared clonotypes between healthy human individuals. Data came from immunoSEQ multiplex PCR; TCRdb stores just in-frame clones and leaves some out. The sample has about 1.5 million clones; 95% to 99% are singletons. The sequenced material came from naive CD4+ T cells sorted from blood. Subset described: CD45RA+ positively selected. The receptors originated from a man aged 30-40 years in good health.

This chain links TRBV10-2 with TRBJ1-3; maybe TRBD1 (5 bases). The V and J ends lost 5 bases and 9 bases respectively, with 17 bases between them. The germline V gene encodes CDR1 WSHSY and CDR2 SAAADI. CDR3 length equals 14 residues. The CDR3 sequence: CASSLTARGGTIYF. The CDR3 DNA follows: TGCGCCAGCAGTTTGACAGCTCGGGGTGGCACCATATATTTT.

The chain uses TRBV1 and TRBJ1-5. TRBV1 is a recognized pseudogene. The CDR3 spans 10 residues. CDR3 sequence reads: CTTDNQPQHF. CDR3 DNA sequence: TGCACCACCGACAATCAGCCCCAGCATTTT.

V and J are TRBV18 and TRBJ1-1; D is undetermined. V lost 0 bases, J lost 4 bases, and 9 bases lay in between. The CDR3 totals 14 residues. Germline loops: CDR1 KGHSH, CDR2 LQKENI. The CDR3 DNA sequence: TGTGCCAGCTCACCACCGTCGAGGTCCACTGAAGCTTTCTTT. Translating it yields CASSPPSRSTEAFF.

The rearrangement joins TRBV6-6 to TRBJ2-7; D gene uncertain. V lost 2 bases to trimming and J lost 2 bases, with 10 bases between them. Germline assignment: CDR1 MNHNY and CDR2 SVGAGI (reference sequence). This CDR3 comprises 14 residues. Here the CDR3 reads CASSYPGGAYEQYF. The CDR3, as DNA: TGTGCCAGCAGTTACCCAGGCGGCGCCTACGAGCAGTACTTC.

V usage is TRBV5-4 and J usage is TRBJ2-2; a weak D match, TRBD1 (6 bases). This CDR3 spans 16 amino acids. CDR1 and CDR2 (germline): SGHNT, YYREEE (reference sequence). The germline V and J ends were trimmed by 0 bases and 5 bases, with 14 bases remaining between them. The CDR3 spells CASSLVTGVRTGELFF. In nucleotides, the CDR3 is TGTGCCAGCAGCTTGGTGACAGGTGTTAGGACCGGGGAGCTGTTTTTT.

This clone came up once. The V gene is TRBV18, the J gene TRBJ2-5, with D maybe TRBD2 (5 bases). This CDR3 comprises 16 residues. Germline V lookup: CDR1 KGHSH, CDR2 LQKENI. V was cut by 4 bases and J by 2 bases, with 17 bases left in between. CDR3 sequence reads: CASSLGNSALQETQYF. CDR3 nucleotide sequence: TGTGCCAGCTCACTGGGGAATAGCGCCCTACAAGAGACCCAGTACTTC.

The rearrangement joins TRBV14 to TRBJ2-7, with 10 bases matching TRBD2. CDR1 and CDR2 from the germline V gene are SGHDN and FVKESK. This CDR3 is 15 amino acids long. J was trimmed by 5 bases and V by 4 bases; bases with no gene match: 8. CDR3 amino acids: CASSPWGTSAHEQYF. The CDR3 region has the DNA TGTGCCAGCAGCCCCTGGGGGACTAGCGCTCACGAGCAGTACTTC.

The chain couples TRBV6-5 to TRBJ1-3; D call uncertain. This CDR3 comprises 11 residues. Trimming removed 8 bases from V and 3 bases from J, with 5 bases in between. CDR1 and CDR2 from the germline V gene are MNHEY and SVGAGI. This CDR3 is CASEDGNTIYF. The DNA of the CDR3 is TGTGCCAGCGAAGATGGAAACACCATATATTTT.

The V and J genes are TRBV2 and TRBJ2-2, with 10 bases lining up with TRBD2. The CDR3 sequence is 15 residues long. The germline CDR1 and CDR2 sequences are SNHLY and FYNNEI. V was clipped by 5 bases and J by 6 bases; unmatched bases: 6. CDR3 region: CASSREREGPGELFF. The DNA for the CDR3 is TGTGCCAGCAGTAGAGAGCGGGAGGGCCCCGGGGAGCTGTTTTTT.

The chain carries TRBV5-1 and TRBJ2-5; TRBD2 matches at 14 bases. Germline CDR1 and CDR2: SGHRS and YFSETQ. Losses at the gene ends were 4 bases for V and 5 bases for J; bases not matched to a gene: 13. This CDR3 region has 18 residues. CDR3: CASSPKTSGRAAGETQYF. The CDR3 nucleotides are TGCGCCAGCAGCCCGAAGACTAGCGGGAGGGCCGCCGGTGAGACCCAGTACTTC.

V gene TRBV5-1 combines with J gene TRBJ2-7; a possible D gene is TRBD1 (7 bases). Germline V CDR1 and CDR2: SGHRS, YFSETQ. Deletions cut 5 bases from V and 2 bases from J, with 14 bases between. The CDR3 extends over 14 amino acids. The chain's CDR3 is CASREGTVTYEQYF. The CDR3 bases are TGCGCCAGCAGGGAGGGGACAGTAACCTACGAGCAGTACTTC.

The chain employs TRBV10-1 and TRBJ2-7; 8 nucleotides match TRBD2. V lost 3 bases, J lost 2 bases, and 3 bases stayed unmatched. Germline CDR1 WNHNN, CDR2 SYGVQD (reference sequence). There are 14 residues in the CDR3. The CDR3 is CASSDHGRAYEQYF. CDR3 DNA sequence: TGCGCCAGCAGTGATCACGGGAGGGCCTACGAGCAGTACTTC.

The chain joins TRBV18 to TRBJ1-2; D gene uncertain. The CDR3 is 15 residues long. Per the germline V gene, CDR1 is KGHSH and CDR2 is LQKENI. Deletions cut 3 bases from V and 0 bases from J, with 11 bases between. The CDR3 region is CASSPTAATNYGYTF. CDR3 nucleotide sequence: TGTGCCAGCTCACCCACGGCGGCAACTAACTATGGCTACACCTTC.

V usage is TRBV2 and J usage is TRBJ2-1; the match to TRBD1 covers 7 bases. After removal of 5 bases from V and 7 bases from J, the junction contained 5 bases not matched to a gene. The CDR3 runs to 13 residues. Germline CDR1 is SNHLY and CDR2 is FYNNEI. The CDR3 region has the DNA TGTGCCAGCAGTAGCGACAGGGTAAATGAGCAGTTCTTC. Translated: CASSSDRVNEQFF.

The chain is built from TRBV5-4 and TRBJ2-2; D is tentatively TRBD1 or TRBD2 (5 bases each). Germline V gene data show CDR1 as SGHNT and CDR2 as YYREEE (reference sequence). The CDR3 is 14 amino acids. Between the trimmed V and J ends, which lost 4 bases and 6 bases, there was a span of 13 bases. The CDR3 is CASSMGWDAGELFF. CDR3 nucleotides: TGTGCCAGCAGCATGGGGTGGGACGCCGGGGAGCTGTTTTTT.

CDR3 sequence reads: CASSSSTENTEAFF. The CDR3 coding sequence is TGTGCCAGCAGCTCTTCGACTGAGAACACTGAAGCTTTCTTT. This sequence joins TRBV7-3 and TRBJ1-1; D not resolved. V was pared by 4 bases and J by 1 base, with 10 bases between. Per the germline V gene, CDR1 is SGHTA and CDR2 is FQGTGA. The CDR3 consists of 14 residues.

The chain uses TRBV11-2 and TRBJ2-1; no clear D gene. With 4 bases removed from V and 8 bases from J, the gap between germline ends came to 24 bases. The CDR3 contains 17 residues. Germline CDR1 reads SGHAT; CDR2 reads FQNNGV. The CDR3 sequence is CASSSTFDFLSYYEQFF. The CDR3 nucleotides read TGTGCCAGCAGCTCGACCTTCGACTTCCTTAGTTACTATGAGCAGTTCTTC.

Points on this clone: Other DNA variants within this sample encode the same CDR3. The genes are TRBV2 and TRBJ1-5; weak D call: TRBD1 (6 bases). The V gene's germline CDR1 is SNHLY and CDR2 FYNNEI. The V gene lost 6 bases and the J gene lost 6 bases, with 9 bases spanning the gap. CDR3 size: 12 residues. The CDR3 DNA reads TGTGCCAGCAGCGAGGGGGTTCAGCCCCAGCATTTT. It is translated as CASSEGVQPQHF. Using reference TRBV2 and TRBJ1-5 for the parts outside the CDR3, the full variable domain is EPEVTQTPSHQVTQMGQEVILRCVPISNHLYFYWYRQILGQKVEFLVSFYNNEISEKSEIFDDQFSVERPDGSNFTLKIRSTKLEDSAMYFCASSEGVQPQHFGDGTRLSIL.

The V and J genes are TRBV19 and TRBJ2-2, with 15 bases matching TRBD2. The CDR3 has 17 residues. The V and J ends lost 1 base and 7 bases, in that order; junction bases with no gene match: 4. From germline, CDR1 is LNHDA and CDR2 SQIVND (reference sequence). The CDR3 protein is CASSIAGLAGGGGELFF. The CDR3, as DNA: TGTGCCAGTAGTATAGCGGGACTAGCGGGAGGCGGCGGGGAGCTGTTTTTT.

Worth noting for this clone: Other nucleotide sequences from this sample produce the same CDR3. This rearrangement joins TRBV10-3 to TRBJ2-3, with D unresolved. The CDR3 runs 12 residues. Trimming took off 4 bases at V and 0 bases at J, with 2 bases between the two ends. Germline V gene data show CDR1 as ENHRY and CDR2 as SYGVKD. The chain's CDR3 is CAISVSTDTQYF. The CDR3 DNA reads TGTGCCATCAGTGTTAGCACAGATACGCAGTATTTT.

The gene calls are TRBV28 and TRBJ1-3; D is unclear. Germline loops: CDR1 MDHEN, CDR2 SYDVKM. V dropped 6 bases and J dropped 0 bases, with 6 bases sitting between them. The CDR3 is 13 residues long. CDR3 in DNA: TGTGCCAGCAGAGGTCTCTCTGGAAACACCATATATTTT. As protein: CASRGLSGNTIYF.

For this clone: This sample also contains other DNA sequences that code for the same CDR3. The chain uses TRBV5-4 and TRBJ2-7; D is unresolved. The CDR3 consists of 13 residues. The germline V and J ends were trimmed by 4 bases and 4 bases, with 12 bases remaining between them. In germline, CDR1 is SGHNT, CDR2 YYREEE (reference sequence). The CDR3 DNA is TGTGCCAGCAGCCCAACCGGAACATACGAGCAGTACTTC. Translating it yields CASSPTGTYEQYF.

This clone was recorded only once. The rearrangement uses TRBV25-1 and TRBJ2-2; D assignment may be TRBD1 or TRBD2 (5 bases each). Germline loops: CDR1 MGHDK, CDR2 SYGVNS. Trimming stripped 1 base from V and 3 bases from J, with 12 bases between. The CDR3 has 16 amino acids. CDR3 sequence (DNA): TGTGCCAGCAGTGAATCCCCCGGGACCTACACCGGGGAGCTGTTTTTT. Translation: CASSESPGTYTGELFF.

The chain uses TRBV5-1 and TRBJ1-4; TRBD1 is a possible D gene (6 bases). There are 17 residues in the CDR3. V was pared by 0 bases and J by 0 bases, with 12 bases between. Germline loops: CDR1 SGHRS, CDR2 YFSETQ. CDR3: CASSLVGTPATNEKLFF. In DNA form, the CDR3 reads TGCGCCAGCAGCTTGGTTGGGACACCCGCAACTAATGAAAAACTGTTTTTT.

V usage is TRBV7-2 and J usage is TRBJ2-1; D remains ambiguous. Germline V CDR1 and CDR2: SGHTA, FQGNSA. V was trimmed by 1 base and J by 7 bases, leaving 14 bases between them. The CDR3 is 15 residues long. The CDR3 bases are TGTGCCAGCAGCTTAGGTCGTCCAGTAAGGAATGAGCAGTTCTTC. It translates to CASSLGRPVRNEQFF. Full variable domain (remainder filled in from reference TRBV7-2 and TRBJ2-1): GAGVSQSPSNKVTEKGKDVELRCDPISGHTALYWYRQSLGQGLEFLIYFQGNSAPDKSGLPSDRFSAERTGGSVSTLTIQRTQQEDSAVYLCASSLGRPVRNEQFFGPGTRLTVL.

The chain links TRBV9 to TRBJ2-5; either TRBD1 or TRBD2 may supply D (5 bases each). Trimming stripped 0 bases from V and 7 bases from J, with 13 bases between. The CDR3 consists of 14 residues. Germline lookup yields CDR1 SGDLS and CDR2 YYNGEE. The CDR3 sequence is CASSVDTGRGTQYF. The CDR3 DNA sequence: TGTGCCAGCAGCGTAGATACAGGTCGGGGGACCCAGTACTTC.